The clone carrying this T cell receptor beta chain was observed a handful of times. The data stem from a study of blood T cell repertoires in COVID-19. Germline V gives CDR1 LNHDA, CDR2 SQIVND (reference sequence). Trimming left V 7 bases short and J 3 bases short, with 7 bases between. This CDR3 spans 12 amino acids. Data came from immunoSEQ multiplex PCR; TCRdb stores just in-frame clones and leaves some out. The sample has 250,000 or so clones, about 91% seen once; the top ten hold 4% to 5%. The genes are TRBV19 and TRBJ2-1; D gene ambiguous. The sequencing sample was made of peripheral blood. The receptor comes from a middle-aged woman who had recovered from COVID-19. CDR3 bases: TGTGCCAGTACCGGTGGCTACAATGAGCAGTTCTTC. It encodes CASTGGYNEQFF.